This entry lists 26 T cell receptor beta chains sequenced from one sample in a study of T cell responses to AZD1222 COVID-19 vaccine. Sequencing used immunoSEQ multiplex PCR; TCRdb keeps in-frame clones, though not all of them. The sample includes tens of thousands of clones, 80% to 90% of them seen just once. Specimen: peripheral blood, collected 28 days after the second AZD1222 dose. These receptors originate from an adult who received the AZD1222 COVID-19 vaccine.

The chain has TRBV7-2 and TRBJ2-1; the D gene is possibly TRBD1 (6 bases). V was pared by 5 bases and J by 1 base, with 15 bases between. The CDR3 extends over 16 amino acids. Looked up from germline, CDR1 is SGHTA and CDR2 is FQGNSA. CDR3 region: CASSNRRGSSYNEQFF. CDR3 sequence (DNA): TGTGCCAGCAGCAACCGTAGGGGGAGTTCCTACAATGAGCAGTTCTTC.

The chain has TRBV2 and TRBJ2-7; 11 bases align to TRBD1. This CDR3 spans 13 amino acids. V was pared by 6 bases and J by 13 bases, with 11 bases of the junction left unmatched. Germline loops: CDR1 SNHLY, CDR2 FYNNEI. The CDR3 protein is CASRAGTGGLVYF. CDR3 nucleotides: TGTGCCAGCAGAGCCGGGACAGGGGGGCTAGTCTACTTC.

This sequence joins TRBV19 and TRBJ2-1, with 8 bases that match TRBD2. J gave up 5 bases and V 4 bases, and 10 bases lay outside the gene matches. The CDR3 has 16 amino acids. Per the germline V gene, CDR1 is LNHDA and CDR2 is SQIVND (reference sequence). The DNA of the CDR3 is TGTGCCAGTAGTACCCGGACTAGCCGGTTAGACAATGAGCAGTTCTTC. This translates into CASSTRTSRLDNEQFF.

The chain links TRBV15 to TRBJ2-7; D call uncertain. This CDR3 has 15 amino acids. Trimming removed 0 bases at V and 5 bases at J, with 14 bases between. CDR1 and CDR2 from the germline V gene are LNHNV and YYDKDF (reference sequence). The CDR3 region is CATSRDPIAFDEQYF. The CDR3 DNA reads TGTGCCACCAGCAGAGATCCCATTGCGTTTGACGAGCAGTACTTC.

The chain has TRBV7-9 and TRBJ2-2; 9 bases are a match to TRBD1. The CDR3 sequence is 15 residues long. The V segment lost 6 bases and the J segment 3 bases; nucleotides outside the gene matches: 5. Germline V gene sequence: CDR1 SEHNR, CDR2 FQNEAQ (reference sequence). CDR3 region: CASRSGTGHTGELFF. The CDR3 nucleotides read TGTGCCAGCAGATCCGGGACAGGGCACACCGGGGAGCTGTTTTTT. Variable domain in full (rest from reference TRBV7-9 and TRBJ2-2): DTGVSQNPRHKITKRGQNVTFRCDPISEHNRLYWYRQTLGQGPEFLTYFQNEAQLEKSRLLSDRFSAERPKGSFSTLEIQRTEQGDSAMYLCASRSGTGHTGELFFGEGSRLTVL.

The chain joins TRBV9 to TRBJ1-4; maybe TRBD1 (5 bases). V lost 0 bases to trimming and J lost 5 bases, with 8 bases between them. Germline V gene data show CDR1 as SGDLS and CDR2 as YYNGEE. The length of the CDR3 is 14 residues. The CDR3 protein is CASSVGGGNEKLFF. The CDR3 DNA reads as TGTGCCAGCAGCGTAGGGGGCGGGAATGAAAAACTGTTTTTT.

The table lists this clone with a few counts. CDR3 sequence: CASSRTTNTGELFF. For the CDR3, the DNA is TGCGCCAGCAGCCGGACAACTAACACCGGGGAGCTGTTTTTT. This chain joins TRBV5-1 and TRBJ2-2; possible D gene TRBD1, 5 bases. Trimming shortened V by 4 bases and J by 2 bases, and 9 bases separated the two germline ends. Germline CDR1 reads SGHRS; CDR2 reads YFSETQ. CDR3 length: 14 residues.

V and J are TRBV3-1 (or the pseudogene TRBV3-2) and TRBJ1-4, with D maybe TRBD1 (5 bases). V was pared by 10 bases and J by 6 bases, with 12 bases between. CDR1 and CDR2 (germline): LGHDT, YNNKEL (reference sequence). CDR3 size: 12 residues. CDR3 in amino acids: CAKVPGHEKLFF. CDR3 nucleotides: TGTGCCAAGGTTCCGGGGCATGAAAAACTGTTTTTT.

V is TRBV18 and J is TRBJ1-2; D not resolved. Germline V lookup: CDR1 KGHSH, CDR2 LQKENI. The CDR3 loop spans 13 amino acids. The germline V and J ends were trimmed by 6 bases and 0 bases, with 8 bases remaining between them. This CDR3 is CASSQDANYGYTF. The CDR3 DNA sequence: TGTGCCAGCTCCCAGGACGCTAACTATGGCTACACCTTC. Variable domain in full (rest from reference TRBV18 and TRBJ1-2): NAGVMQNPRHLVRRRGQEARLRCSPMKGHSHVYWYRQLPEEGLKFMVYLQKENIIDESGMPKERFSAEFPKEGPSILRIQQVVRGDSAAYFCASSQDANYGYTFGSGTRLTVV.

The chain uses TRBV3-1 (or the pseudogene TRBV3-2) and TRBJ2-1, with 8 bases matching TRBD1. This CDR3 has 16 amino acids. The J segment lost 6 bases and the V segment lost 4 bases, leaving 11 bases of the junction unmatched. Germline V gene data show CDR1 as LGHDT and CDR2 as YNNKEL (reference sequence). For the CDR3, the DNA is TGTGCCAGCAGCCTAGGAATATGGACAGGGTTCAATGAGCAGTTCTTC. Translation gives CASSLGIWTGFNEQFF.

V and J are TRBV18 and TRBJ2-1, with D possibly being TRBD2 (5 bases). CDR3 length equals 15 residues. The V gene lost 2 bases and the J gene lost 1 base, with 9 bases spanning the gap. CDR1 and CDR2 (germline): KGHSH, LQKENI. The CDR3 protein is CASSPSRDSYNEQFF. The CDR3 DNA sequence: TGTGCCAGCTCACCATCCCGGGATTCCTACAATGAGCAGTTCTTC.

This clone was recorded a few times. The V and J genes are TRBV7-8 and TRBJ2-2, with a tentative D call TRBD2 (5 bases). The CDR3 length is 15 residues. CDR1 and CDR2 (germline): SGHVS, FQNEAQ. The V gene lost 0 bases and the J gene lost 4 bases, with 9 bases spanning the gap. The CDR3 DNA is TGTGCCAGCAGCTTAGCTAGCGAGGGCACCGGGGAGCTGTTTTTT. It translates to CASSLASEGTGELFF.

This clone was detected a few times. The rearrangement uses TRBV27 and TRBJ1-1; no clear D gene. CDR1 and CDR2 from the germline V gene are MNHEY and SMNVEV (reference sequence). Trimming stripped 6 bases from V and 5 bases from J, with 10 bases between. This CDR3 region has 12 residues. CDR3 in DNA: TGTGCCAGCAGGAGCGTGGGTACTGAAGCTTTCTTT. Residues: CASRSVGTEAFF.

The chain is built from TRBV18 and TRBJ2-7; the match to TRBD1 covers 7 bases. J gave up 5 bases and V 6 bases, and 10 bases lay outside the gene matches. CDR1 and CDR2 from the germline V gene are KGHSH and LQKENI. The CDR3 sequence is 14 residues long. CDR3 residues: CASSRQGIADEQYF. The CDR3 region has the DNA TGTGCCAGCTCCCGACAGGGAATTGCGGACGAGCAGTACTTC.

This clone appeared a few times. The genes are TRBV5-1 and TRBJ2-7; D might be TRBD1 (6 bases). There are 12 residues in the CDR3. Per germline, CDR1 SGHRS and CDR2 YFSETQ. V shed 4 bases and J shed 4 bases, with 9 bases lying between them. The CDR3 coding sequence is TGCGCCAGCAGCCTCCAGGGGTACGAGCAGTACTTC. Its protein is CASSLQGYEQYF.

The V and J genes are TRBV4-1 and TRBJ1-1, with 8 bases that match TRBD1. Trimming removed 5 bases from V and 4 bases from J; junction bases left unmatched: 9. Germline loops: CDR1 MGHRA, CDR2 YSYEKL. CDR3 length: 15 amino acids. The DNA of the CDR3 is TGCGCCAGCAGCGGGGAGATTACAGGGGGCACTGAAGCTTTCTTT. The encoded protein is CASSGEITGGTEAFF.

The rearrangement uses TRBV30 and TRBJ1-5; the match to TRBD1 covers 9 bases. The ends lost 1 base at V and 0 bases at J; junction bases unmatched: 10. This CDR3 has 18 amino acids. Germline CDR1 GTSNPN, CDR2 SVGIG (reference sequence). The CDR3 sequence: CAWSAGTGRTYSNQPQHF. The DNA of the CDR3 is TGTGCCTGGAGTGCCGGGACAGGGCGCACCTATAGCAATCAGCCCCAGCATTTT.

This clone showed up just once. The gene calls are TRBV2 and TRBJ2-1, with 9 bases aligning to TRBD1. Germline V CDR1 and CDR2: SNHLY, FYNNEI. Trimming at V came to 4 bases and at J to 3 bases, leaving 4 bases not matched to a gene. The CDR3 runs to 15 residues. DNA of the CDR3: TGTGCCAGCAGTGGAGGACAGGGGAGCTACAATGAGCAGTTCTTC. Its translation is CASSGGQGSYNEQFF. Combining the CDR3 with reference TRBV2 and TRBJ2-1 gives the whole variable domain EPEVTQTPSHQVTQMGQEVILRCVPISNHLYFYWYRQILGQKVEFLVSFYNNEISEKSEIFDDQFSVERPDGSNFTLKIRSTKLEDSAMYFCASSGGQGSYNEQFFGPGTRLTVL.

The chain combines TRBV7-9 with TRBJ1-1, with D possibly being TRBD1 (6 bases). V lost 5 bases and J 9 bases, leaving 13 bases between the germline ends. The CDR3 length is 12 residues. Germline CDR1 is SEHNR and CDR2 is FQNEAQ (reference sequence). This chain's CDR3 is CASSQVDSKAFF. In nucleotides, the CDR3 is TGTGCCAGCAGCCAGGTGGACAGTAAAGCTTTCTTT.

This clone occurred a few times. The V gene is TRBV2, the J gene TRBJ1-5, with D possibly matching TRBD1 (5 bases). Germline loops: CDR1 SNHLY, CDR2 FYNNEI. This CDR3 comprises 13 residues. Deletions cut 8 bases from V and 11 bases from J, with 19 bases between. The CDR3 DNA reads as TGTGCCAGCGGGACGGTCGGTAAATGGACCCAGCATTTT. This encodes CASGTVGKWTQHF.

This sequence joins TRBV28 and TRBJ1-5; D gene ambiguous. The CDR3 has 15 amino acids. Trimming took off 5 bases at V and 1 base at J, with 12 bases between the two ends. Germline CDR1 is MDHEN and CDR2 is SYDVKM. For the CDR3, the DNA is TGTGCCAGCAGTAAAGGGTTTCCGAGCAATCAGCCCCAGCATTTT. It translates to CASSKGFPSNQPQHF.

This chain joins TRBV28 and TRBJ2-1; 8 nucleotides agree with TRBD2. V lost 2 bases, J lost 7 bases, and 10 bases stayed unmatched. The CDR3 covers 16 residues. Germline V gene lookup returns CDR1 MDHEN and CDR2 SYDVKM. The CDR3 DNA reads TGTGCCAGCAGTTTAATCTTAGGGACTAGTCGTAATGAGCAGTTCTTC. As protein: CASSLILGTSRNEQFF.

About this clone: Other nucleotide sequences from this sample produce the same CDR3. The genes are TRBV10-3 and TRBJ1-3; tentative D call: TRBD1 (6 bases). The germline gives CDR1 ENHRY, CDR2 SYGVKD. V lost 2 bases to trimming and J lost 0 bases, with 8 bases between them. CDR3 length: 15 amino acids. CDR3 protein: CAISEGGNSGNTIYF. The CDR3 DNA reads TGTGCCATCAGTGAGGGGGGCAACTCTGGAAACACCATATATTTT.

CDR3 nucleotides: TGTGCCAGCAGTGTCACAAGGCGGGGTGAGCAGTTCTTC. Its translation is CASSVTRRGEQFF. V is TRBV6-4 and J is TRBJ2-1, with TRBD2 as a possible D gene (6 bases). Trimming removed 4 bases at V and 9 bases at J, with 13 bases between. This CDR3 contains 13 residues. Germline V gives CDR1 MRHNA, CDR2 SNTAGT.

This clone was seen only once. The rearrangement joins TRBV5-1 to TRBJ2-7, with D perhaps TRBD2 (5 bases). Germline lookup yields CDR1 SGHRS and CDR2 YFSETQ. The V and J ends lost 1 base and 2 bases respectively, with 7 bases between them. The CDR3 consists of 13 residues. CDR3 sequence: CASSLYGAYEQYF. CDR3 DNA: TGCGCCAGCAGCTTGTACGGGGCCTACGAGCAGTACTTC.

This clone was seen a single time. V gene TRBV12-3 or TRBV12-4 combines with J gene TRBJ2-1; D not resolved. This CDR3 region has 12 residues. The V end was cut by 3 bases, the J end by 6 bases, with 6 bases between. The CDR3 bases are TGTGCCAGCAGTTTGGGCCCCAATGAGCAGTTCTTC. This translates into CASSLGPNEQFF.